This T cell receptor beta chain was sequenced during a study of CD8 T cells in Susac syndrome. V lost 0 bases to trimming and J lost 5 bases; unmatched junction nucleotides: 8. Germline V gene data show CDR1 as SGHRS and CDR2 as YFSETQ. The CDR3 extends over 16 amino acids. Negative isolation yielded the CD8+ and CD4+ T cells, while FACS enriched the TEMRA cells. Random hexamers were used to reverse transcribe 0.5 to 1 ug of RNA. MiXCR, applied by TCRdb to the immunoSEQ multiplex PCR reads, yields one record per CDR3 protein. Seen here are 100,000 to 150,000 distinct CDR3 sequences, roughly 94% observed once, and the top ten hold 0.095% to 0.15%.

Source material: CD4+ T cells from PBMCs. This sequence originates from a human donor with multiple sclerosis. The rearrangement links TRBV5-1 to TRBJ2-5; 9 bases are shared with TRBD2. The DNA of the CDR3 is TGCGCCAGCAGCTTGGGTGCTAGCGGGGCTGGGGAGACCCAGTACTTC. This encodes CASSLGASGAGETQYF.